This T cell receptor beta chain emerged from a study of regulatory T cells in long-lasting Graves disease. Through Arm-PCR of CDR3 regions and iRepertoire HTBI primers, TCR beta libraries were built. TCRdb used MiXCR to reprocess the multiplex PCR reads, holding one entry per CDR3 protein. The table has around 250,000 distinct CDR3 sequences, roughly a fifth seen once. Germline CDR1 is KGHSH and CDR2 is LQKENI. The V and J ends lost 3 bases and 7 bases respectively, with 14 bases between them. The CDR3 runs 14 residues. Time point: newly diagnosed GD, antithyroid drugs for less than 3 months. Researchers made the TCR library from RNA that was extracted from PBMCs. This clonotype was seen many times.

The TCR comes from a female donor with Graves disease. This chain joins TRBV18 and TRBJ2-3; the D gene is possibly TRBD2 (5 bases). The sample here was peripheral blood mononuclear cells (PBMCs), taken at new diagnosis, from a patient treated with antithyroid drugs. The CDR3 region is CASSPGAGINTQYF. CDR3 sequence (DNA): TGTGCCAGCTCACCTGGTGCGGGCATTAATACGCAGTATTTT.